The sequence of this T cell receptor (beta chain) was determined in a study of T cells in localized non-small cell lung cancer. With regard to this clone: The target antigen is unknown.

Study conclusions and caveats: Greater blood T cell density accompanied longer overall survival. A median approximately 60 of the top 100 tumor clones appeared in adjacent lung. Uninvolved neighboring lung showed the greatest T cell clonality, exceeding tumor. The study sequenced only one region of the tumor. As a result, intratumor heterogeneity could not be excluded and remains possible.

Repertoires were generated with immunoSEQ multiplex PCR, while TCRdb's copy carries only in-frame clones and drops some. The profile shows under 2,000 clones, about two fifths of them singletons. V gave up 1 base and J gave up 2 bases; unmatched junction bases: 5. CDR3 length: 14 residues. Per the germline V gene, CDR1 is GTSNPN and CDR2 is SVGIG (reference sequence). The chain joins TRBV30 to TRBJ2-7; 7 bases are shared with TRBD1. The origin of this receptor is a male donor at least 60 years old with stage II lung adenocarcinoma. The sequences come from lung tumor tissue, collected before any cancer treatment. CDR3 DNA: TGTGCCTGGAGTGACAGGGGACCCCCCTACGAGCAGTACTTC. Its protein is CAWSDRGPPYEQYF.